This note documents a single TCR beta chain sequence. In germline, CDR1 is SGHRS, CDR2 YFSETQ. The CDR3 is made up of 13 amino acids. V shed 1 base, J shed 5 bases, and the junction held 2 bases outside the gene matches. This specimen comes from a study of OX40 agonist ivuxolimab in advanced cancers. For the study at large: Six ivuxolimab dose levels, 0.01 to 10 mg/kg, were given intravenously every 2 weeks.

Assay: immunoSEQ multiplex PCR; the TCRdb copy retains only in-frame clones and omits some. Among about 95,000 clones listed, nearly 90% were seen once. This receptor was obtained from an adult with an advanced solid tumor such as melanoma, head and neck, liver or kidney cancer. The J gene is TRBJ2-5, the V gene TRBV5-1; TRBD2 matches 7 bases. The sequences come from CD4+ or CD8+ T cells sorted from blood, collected in a trial of the OX40 agonist ivuxolimab. The CDR3 protein is CASSLIGGETQYF. CDR3 bases: TGCGCCAGCAGCTTGATCGGGGGGGAGACCCAGTACTTC.